The source of this T cell receptor (beta chain) is a study of cytomegalovirus exposure and HLA in healthy donors. Germline CDR1 reads MNHEY; CDR2 reads SMNVEV (reference sequence). CDR3 length: 14 amino acids. The study's findings and limits: Researchers reported from a later analysis that most CMV-associated TCR beta chains appeared HLA-restricted.

13 Jbeta primers and 60 Vbeta primers were used for the PCR. The protocol was immunoSEQ multiplex PCR, while the TCRdb copy is restricted to in-frame clones and leaves out a portion. The sample includes approximately 160,000 clones, 75% of them seen just once. For this clone: Its antigen is undetermined. One end of the junction is discordant with germline, which a read error may explain.

The sequence was obtained from a woman aged 50 to 65 in good health and CMV-seropositive. The chain combines TRBV27 with TRBJ2-7; 8 bases map to TRBD1. Sequencing input: PBMCs. DNA for the CDR3: TGTGTCAGCAGACGGGACAGGAGCCCGAGGGGGCAGTACTTC. Translated, it gives CVSRRDRSPRGQYF.